The 21 T cell receptor beta chains below come from one sample, sequenced in a study of response to subunit inactivated influenza vaccine. TCRdb re-called the RT-PCR reads with MiXCR, one entry per CDR3 protein. The table records around 790,000 distinct CDR3 sequences, around 20% of them present only once. The specimen comprised PBMCs from blood, sampled roughly 5 days after vaccination. The receptor source for this set is a man aged 50 or older who received an inactivated influenza vaccine.

The chain recombines TRBV2 with TRBJ1-6; no reliable D call. CDR1 and CDR2 from the germline V gene are SNHLY and FYNNEI. CDR3 length equals 14 residues. V shed 6 bases and J shed 7 bases, with 13 bases lying between them. CDR3 coding DNA: TGTGCCAGCAGCGTGACAAGAAGCAATTCACCCCTCCACTTT. This gives the protein CASSVTRSNSPLHF.

V is TRBV14 and J is TRBJ1-6; 8 bases map to TRBD1. The CDR3 length is 14 residues. Germline V gives CDR1 SGHDN, CDR2 FVKESK. With V trimmed by 4 bases and J by 10 bases, 6 bases remained unmatched. CDR3 nucleotides: TGTGCCAGCAGCCCAGGGGGCGCGGGATCACCCCTCCACTTT. This gives the protein CASSPGGAGSPLHF.

Only a few counts were recorded for this clonotype. The chain carries TRBV4-1 and TRBJ1-6; no definite D call. The germline gives CDR1 MGHRA, CDR2 YSYEKL. This CDR3 comprises 14 residues. V dropped 4 bases and J dropped 6 bases, with 10 bases sitting between them. The CDR3 nucleotides read TGCGCCAGCAGCCCAGTAGGGCCTAATTCACCCCTCCACTTT. Amino acids: CASSPVGPNSPLHF.

The J gene is TRBJ1-2, the V gene TRBV15, with D possibly matching TRBD1 (6 bases). Trimming stripped 5 bases from V and 0 bases from J, with 10 bases between. The CDR3 extends over 14 amino acids. Germline CDR1 is LNHNV and CDR2 is YYDKDF (reference sequence). Written as DNA, the CDR3 is TGTGCCACCAGCCAGGGGAAGACTAACTATGGCTACACCTTC. Residues: CATSQGKTNYGYTF.

V usage is TRBV7-8 and J usage is TRBJ2-7; TRBD2 matches at 9 bases. With 1 base clipped from V and 4 bases from J, the junction kept 5 bases outside the gene matches. CDR1 is SGHVS, CDR2 FQNEAQ, per germline. The CDR3 runs to 15 residues. CDR3 nucleotides: TGTGCCAGCAGCTTAGGCGGGGGGGCACGATACGAGCAGTACTTC. It encodes CASSLGGGARYEQYF.

This chain links TRBV12-3 or TRBV12-4 with TRBJ1-1, with D tentatively TRBD1 (5 bases). CDR3 length equals 14 residues. V lost 11 bases to trimming and J lost 1 base, with 17 bases between them. CDR3 region: CAGRTGTTNTEAFF. CDR3 nucleotide sequence: TGTGCCGGTCGAACTGGGACCACGAACACTGAAGCTTTCTTT.

This clonotype was counted only a few times. The chain carries TRBV12-3 or TRBV12-4 and TRBJ1-4; 8 positions match TRBD1. The CDR3 consists of 14 residues. V lost 5 bases to trimming and J lost 8 bases; unmatched junction nucleotides: 7. CDR3 residues: CASSKTGEREKLFF. The CDR3, as DNA: TGTGCCAGCAGTAAGACAGGGGAACGAGAAAAACTGTTTTTT.

This clonotype was recorded many times. The chain joins TRBV6-5 to TRBJ2-1; TRBD1 agrees at 8 bases. The CDR3 spans 15 residues. The junction had 3 bases not matched to a gene; V was cut back by 2 bases and J by 3 bases. The germline CDR1 and CDR2 sequences are MNHEY and SVGAGI. Written as DNA, the CDR3 is TGTGCCAGCAGTTACGACAGGGGCGGCTACAATGAGCAGTTCTTC. It encodes CASSYDRGGYNEQFF.

V gene TRBV20-1 combines with J gene TRBJ1-6; D may be TRBD1 (5 bases). The CDR3 totals 14 residues. Germline lookup yields CDR1 DFQATT and CDR2 SNEGSKA (reference sequence). Here the CDR3 DNA reads TGCAGAGCCCGGACCCCCGTAGAGGGGTCACCCCTCCACTTT. Protein product: CRARTPVEGSPLHF.

The chain couples TRBV6-1 to TRBJ1-5; no reliable D call. V lost 7 bases and J 7 bases, leaving 20 bases between the germline ends. Looked up from germline, CDR1 is MNHNS and CDR2 is SASEGT. The length of the CDR3 is 15 residues. CDR3 DNA: TGTGCCAGCAAGCGGACGGCAGGCTGGGAACAGCCCCAGCATTTT. Its protein product is CASKRTAGWEQPQHF.

This sequence joins TRBV7-6 and TRBJ2-5, with TRBD2 matching over 14 bases. The CDR3 is 16 amino acids. V gave up 4 bases and J gave up 4 bases; unmatched junction bases: 5. The V gene's germline CDR1 is SGHVS and CDR2 FNYEAQ. The CDR3 sequence: CASSSRLAGGRETQYF. In DNA, the CDR3 is TGTGCCAGCAGCTCCCGACTAGCGGGAGGGAGAGAGACCCAGTACTTC.

This clonotype was observed a few times. The chain links TRBV12-3 or TRBV12-4 to TRBJ1-5, with D maybe TRBD1 (5 bases). V gave up 2 bases and J gave up 7 bases, with 15 bases separating them. This CDR3 region has 15 residues. The chain's CDR3 is CASSLTGPQGQPQHF. Here the CDR3 DNA reads TGTGCCAGCAGTTTAACAGGCCCCCAGGGACAGCCCCAGCATTTT.

J is TRBJ2-1 and V is TRBV4-3; D call uncertain. The V gene's germline CDR1 is LGHNA and CDR2 YSLEER. V was pared by 0 bases and J by 10 bases, with 16 bases between. This CDR3 region has 15 residues. The DNA of the CDR3 is TGCGCCAGCAGCCAAGACCTTCATGGGGTCGGGGAGCAGTTCTTC. Translated, it gives CASSQDLHGVGEQFF.

The CDR3 loop is CASSSRDRGYNEQFF. CDR3 DNA sequence: TGTGCCAGCAGCTCCCGGGACAGGGGGTACAATGAGCAGTTCTTC. J is TRBJ2-1 and V is TRBV7-9, with 11 bases lining up with TRBD1. This CDR3 spans 15 amino acids. V gave up 4 bases and J gave up 4 bases; unmatched junction bases: 3. CDR1 and CDR2 from the germline V gene are SEHNR and FQNEAQ (reference sequence).

This clonotype has a handful of counts. One junction end does not reproduce the germline sequence, and a read error may be involved. CDR3 in DNA: TGTGCCAGCAGATTAGAAAGGAACACTGAAGCTTTCTTT. It yields the protein CASRLERNTEAFF. The rearrangement joins TRBV7-9 to TRBJ1-1, with D uncertain. CDR3 length: 13 residues. CDR1 SEHNR and CDR2 FQNEAQ come from the germline V gene (reference sequence).

The rearrangement joins TRBV7-2 to TRBJ2-2; D uncertain. The germline gives CDR1 SGHTA, CDR2 FQGNSA. The V gene lost 1 base and the J gene lost 6 bases, with 6 bases spanning the gap. This CDR3 spans 13 amino acids. The CDR3 here is CASSLGQAGELFF. DNA for the CDR3: TGTGCCAGCAGCTTAGGGCAGGCCGGGGAGCTGTTTTTT.

This clonotype was seen a handful of times. The CDR3 here is CASSRREITDTQYF. In DNA, the CDR3 is TGCGCCAGCAGCCGCCGGGAGATCACAGATACGCAGTATTTT. V usage is TRBV4-1 and J usage is TRBJ2-3; the D gene is possibly TRBD2 (6 bases). V lost 4 bases and J 2 bases, leaving 10 bases between the germline ends. Germline V gene lookup returns CDR1 MGHRA and CDR2 YSYEKL. The CDR3 has 14 residues.

V is TRBV12-3 or TRBV12-4 and J is TRBJ2-1; D might be TRBD2 (5 bases). The length of the CDR3 is 15 residues. The V end lost 5 bases, the J end lost 3 bases, and 14 bases lay between the germline ends. The CDR3 loop reads CASSSRRGLYNEQFF. CDR3 nucleotides: TGTGCCAGCAGTAGCCGCCGGGGTCTCTACAATGAGCAGTTCTTC.

This chain links TRBV27 with TRBJ2-7; TRBD2 might be the D (5 bases). CDR3 length: 13 residues. Germline CDR1 and CDR2: MNHEY and SMNVEV (reference sequence). Trimming stripped 3 bases from V and 0 bases from J, with 6 bases between. In DNA form, the CDR3 reads TGTGCCAGCAGTTTTGAGGGCTCCTACGAGCAGTACTTC. Protein: CASSFEGSYEQYF.

CDR3 protein: CASAPRTGYNEQFF. DNA for the CDR3: TGTGCCAGCGCCCCCCGAACAGGGTACAATGAGCAGTTCTTC. V gene TRBV25-1 combines with J gene TRBJ2-1; weak D call: TRBD1 (6 bases). Germline V gene data show CDR1 as MGHDK and CDR2 as SYGVNS. The V gene lost 8 bases and the J gene lost 4 bases, with 15 bases spanning the gap. This CDR3 is built from 14 residues.

The table lists this clonotype with a few counts. This rearrangement joins TRBV5-1 to TRBJ2-1; D ambiguous. Germline assignment: CDR1 SGHRS and CDR2 YFSETQ. The ends were cut back, 0 bases at V and 0 bases at J, with 10 bases in the middle. CDR3 length: 16 residues. CDR3 region: CASSLAARSSYNEQFF. For the CDR3, the DNA is TGCGCCAGCAGCTTGGCCGCTAGGAGCTCCTACAATGAGCAGTTCTTC.